This T cell receptor beta chain derives from a study of shared clonotypes between healthy human individuals. To note about this clone: Its target is unknown.

Germline CDR1 reads SGHTA; CDR2 reads FQGNSA. Trimming cost V 2 bases and J 8 bases, with 9 bases left between them. The CDR3 extends over 12 amino acids. Some clones are missing from TCRdb's copy, which holds only in-frame ones; the method was immunoSEQ multiplex PCR. The sample has 2 million to 2.5 million clones; just over 90% are singletons. Whole-study findings and limits: Large depth notwithstanding, sorted-subset sequencing proved incomplete by rarefaction.

The chain links TRBV7-2 to TRBJ1-1; D not certain. Sequencing was done on a sample of naive CD4+ T cells from PBMCs. The subset was: CD45RA+ positively selected. The sequence came from a man younger than 30 in good health. Some clones in this sample may be carry-over from other donors' samples. The CDR3 DNA sequence: TGTGCCAGCAGCTTAAACGGCTTGGAAGCTTTCTTT. Translated: CASSLNGLEAFF. Looking up the rest from reference TRBV7-2 and TRBJ1-1 gives the full variable domain: GAGVSQSPSNKVTEKGKDVELRCDPISGHTALYWYRQSLGQGLEFLIYFQGNSAPDKSGLPSDRFSAERTGGSVSTLTIQRTQQEDSAVYLCASSLNGLEAFFGQGTRLTVV.